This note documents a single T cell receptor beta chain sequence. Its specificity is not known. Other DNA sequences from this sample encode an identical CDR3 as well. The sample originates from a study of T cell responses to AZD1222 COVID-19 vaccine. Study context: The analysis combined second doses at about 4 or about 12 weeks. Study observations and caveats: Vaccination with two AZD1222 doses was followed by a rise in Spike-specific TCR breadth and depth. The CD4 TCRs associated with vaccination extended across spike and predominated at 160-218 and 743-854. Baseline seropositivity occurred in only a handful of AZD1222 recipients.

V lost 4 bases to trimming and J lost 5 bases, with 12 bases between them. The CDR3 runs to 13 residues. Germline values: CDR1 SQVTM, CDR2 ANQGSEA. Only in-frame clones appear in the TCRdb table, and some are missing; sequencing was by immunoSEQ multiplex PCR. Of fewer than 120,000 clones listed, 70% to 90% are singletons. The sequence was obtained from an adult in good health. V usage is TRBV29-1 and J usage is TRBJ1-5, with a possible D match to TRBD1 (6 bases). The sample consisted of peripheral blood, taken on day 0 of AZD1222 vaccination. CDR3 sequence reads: CSVVGGADQPQHF. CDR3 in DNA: TGCAGCGTTGTGGGGGGGGCCGATCAGCCCCAGCATTTT.